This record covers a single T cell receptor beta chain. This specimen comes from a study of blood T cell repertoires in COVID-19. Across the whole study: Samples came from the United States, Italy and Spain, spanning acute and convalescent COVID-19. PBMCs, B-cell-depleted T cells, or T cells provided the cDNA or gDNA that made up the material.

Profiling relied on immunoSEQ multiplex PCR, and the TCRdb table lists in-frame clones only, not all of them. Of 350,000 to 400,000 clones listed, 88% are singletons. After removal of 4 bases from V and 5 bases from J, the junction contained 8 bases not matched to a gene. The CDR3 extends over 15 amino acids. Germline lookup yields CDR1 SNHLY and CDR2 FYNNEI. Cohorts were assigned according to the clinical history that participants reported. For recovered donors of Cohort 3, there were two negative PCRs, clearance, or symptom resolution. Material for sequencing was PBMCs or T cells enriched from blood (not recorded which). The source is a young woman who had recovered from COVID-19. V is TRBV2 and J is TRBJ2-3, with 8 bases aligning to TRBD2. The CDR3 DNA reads TGTGCCAGCAGTGGGGTAGCGGGGATGGGAGATACGCAGTATTTT. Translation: CASSGVAGMGDTQYF.